Presented here are 14 T cell receptor beta chains from one specimen sequenced in a study of beta chain features in type 1 diabetes (dated by TCRdb to 2017 to 2018). The method was the immunoSEQ multiplex PCR assay. The entire amount of isolated RNA was reverse transcribed using the High Capacity cDNA Reverse Transcription Kit, so the sequenced TCRB transcripts were expressed ones. TCRdb holds this immuneACCESS table with in-frame rearrangements only. Some clones are missing; in checked studies, unresolved V genes explain under half, and the rest has no known cause. The sample yields about 180,000 clones; less than 10% were counted once. Roughly 0.5% of the sample is in the top ten clones. The research as a whole found: Type 1 diabetes patients showed a moderate but significant shortening of TCRB CDR3 length in all four CD4+ subsets.

These receptors have no known antigen. Sequencing was performed on central memory CD4+ T cells from blood. Receptor source: a man between 18 and 29 years old with type 1 diabetes.

A few counts support this clone. The gene calls are TRBV30 and TRBJ1-2; TRBD1 might be the D (6 bases). This CDR3 region has 13 residues. Between the trimmed V and J ends, which lost 5 bases and 8 bases, there was a span of 18 bases. The germline CDR1 and CDR2 sequences are GTSNPN and SVGIG (reference sequence). The DNA of the CDR3 is TGTGCCTGGGGTCTTCGTACAGGGTTCGGCTACACCTTC. This encodes CAWGLRTGFGYTF.

The genes are TRBV7-9 and TRBJ1-5; D not certain. The germline gives CDR1 SEHNR, CDR2 FQNEAQ (reference sequence). The CDR3 spans 15 residues. The V end lost 4 bases, the J end lost 2 bases, and 12 bases lay between the germline ends. The CDR3 coding sequence is TGTGCCAGCAGCTCCGCGTCTCGAGGCAATCAGCCCCAGCATTTT. Translated, it gives CASSSASRGNQPQHF.

This clone was found a few times. The genes are TRBV5-4 and TRBJ2-6; TRBD2 aligns across 11 bases. In germline, CDR1 is SGHNT, CDR2 YYREEE (reference sequence). There are 17 residues in the CDR3. Trimming cost V 3 bases and J 1 base; bases outside gene matches: 3. For the CDR3, the DNA is TGTGCCAGCAGCTCAACTAGCGGGAGTTCTGGGGCCAACGTCCTGACTTTC. It translates to CASSSTSGSSGANVLTF.

The sample holds a few counts of this clone. The chain is built from TRBV2 and TRBJ1-3; TRBD1 matches at 9 bases. The V and J ends lost 6 bases and 0 bases, in that order; junction bases with no gene match: 6. The CDR3 is made up of 16 amino acids. Germline V gives CDR1 SNHLY, CDR2 FYNNEI. CDR3 coding DNA: TGTGCCAGCAGACTGACAGGGGGTGGCTCTGGAAACACCATATATTTT. As protein: CASRLTGGGSGNTIYF.

This clone has only a few counts. The rearrangement joins TRBV5-1 to TRBJ2-7; 10 bases are a match to TRBD1. Germline assignment: CDR1 SGHRS and CDR2 YFSETQ. With V trimmed by 1 base and J by 2 bases, 6 bases remained unmatched. The CDR3 has 16 amino acids. The CDR3 sequence: CASSLLGDRGAYEQYF. Here the CDR3 DNA reads TGCGCCAGCAGCTTGTTGGGGGACAGGGGAGCCTACGAGCAGTACTTC.

This clone was seen once. This chain joins TRBV10-2 and TRBJ2-7; D unresolved. Looked up from germline, CDR1 is WSHSY and CDR2 is SAAADI. V dropped 4 bases and J dropped 3 bases, with 7 bases sitting between them. The CDR3 contains 12 residues. The CDR3 here is CASSAQFYEQYF. The CDR3 nucleotides are TGCGCCAGCAGTGCCCAATTCTACGAGCAGTACTTC.

The chain is built from TRBV7-9 and TRBJ2-1; D is perhaps TRBD2 (5 bases). This CDR3 is 15 amino acids long. V lost 6 bases and J 0 bases, leaving 12 bases between the germline ends. Per germline, CDR1 SEHNR and CDR2 FQNEAQ (reference sequence). CDR3 loop: CASSVNGDSYNEQFF. CDR3 DNA: TGTGCCAGCAGTGTGAACGGGGACTCCTACAATGAGCAGTTCTTC.

There are a few counts of this clone. The rearrangement joins TRBV6-5 to TRBJ1-6; a possible D gene is TRBD1 (5 bases). The CDR3 contains 16 residues. V gave up 1 base and J gave up 7 bases, with 14 bases separating them. The germline V gene encodes CDR1 MNHEY and CDR2 SVGAGI. CDR3 coding DNA: TGTGCCAGCAGTTACTTAAAAGGGGCCCAAAATTCACCCCTCCACTTT. It specifies CASSYLKGAQNSPLHF.

This clone was seen a few times. CDR3 coding DNA: TGTGCCAGCACCCGGACAAATAGCAATCAGCCCCAGCATTTT. Its protein product is CASTRTNSNQPQHF. The chain links TRBV2 to TRBJ1-5; TRBD1 might be the D (5 bases). CDR1 SNHLY and CDR2 FYNNEI come from the germline V gene. The CDR3 covers 14 residues. Trimming took off 7 bases at V and 0 bases at J, with 10 bases between the two ends.

At least ten counts were recorded for this clone. V usage is TRBV5-1 and J usage is TRBJ2-2, with TRBD1 matching over 8 bases. CDR3 length equals 15 residues. J lost 0 bases, V lost 8 bases, and 6 bases had no gene match. The germline gives CDR1 SGHRS, CDR2 YFSETQ. CDR3 DNA: TGCGCCAGTAACAGACAGGGGTCGAACACCGGGGAGCTGTTTTTT. It yields the protein CASNRQGSNTGELFF.

The genes are TRBV28 and TRBJ1-1; 9 nucleotides agree with TRBD1. V shed 1 base, J shed 4 bases, and the junction held 4 bases outside the gene matches. This CDR3 has 15 residues. CDR1 is MDHEN, CDR2 SYDVKM, per germline. CDR3 DNA: TGTGCCAGCAGTTTATTGCGGACAGGGGCCACTGAAGCTTTCTTT. Its protein is CASSLLRTGATEAFF.

The V call is TRBV9, the J call TRBJ1-1; no clear D gene. The V end lost 3 bases, the J end lost 1 base, and 7 bases lay between the germline ends. Germline V gene lookup returns CDR1 SGDLS and CDR2 YYNGEE. The CDR3 extends over 13 amino acids. Here the CDR3 DNA reads TGTGCCAGCAGCGGCGGGCCGAACACTGAAGCTTTCTTT. Protein product: CASSGGPNTEAFF.

This clone has a handful of counts. The chain uses TRBV14 and TRBJ2-2; 11 bases agree with TRBD2. There are 14 residues in the CDR3. CDR1 and CDR2 (germline): SGHDN, FVKESK. The V and J ends lost 4 bases and 5 bases, in that order; junction bases with no gene match: 0. The CDR3 DNA reads as TGTGCCAGCAGCCGGACTAGCGGGACCGGGGAGCTGTTTTTT. This gives the protein CASSRTSGTGELFF.

This clone was picked up a small number of times. This chain uses TRBV7-2 with TRBJ2-5; 8 positions match TRBD2. This CDR3 comprises 14 residues. The J segment lost 4 bases and the V segment lost 5 bases, leaving 6 bases of the junction unmatched. The germline CDR1 and CDR2 sequences are SGHTA and FQGNSA. The CDR3 nucleotides are TGTGCCAGCAGCGCAGGGACTAGGGGAGAGACCCAGTACTTC. This sequence encodes CASSAGTRGETQYF.